Following are 5 T cell receptor beta chains from one sample sequenced in a study of PD-1 blockade in classical Hodgkin lymphoma. Assay used: immunoSEQ multiplex PCR; TCRdb lists only in-frame clones, some missing. The sample has roughly 6,900 clones; 80% to 90% are singletons. Time point defined: cycle 4 day 1 (C4D1), after 6 weeks of nivolumab. Brentuximab vedotin exposure varied, and every patient relapsed after autologous stem cell transplantation. This specimen consisted of peripheral blood mononuclear cells (PBMCs), obtained before the fourth cycle of nivolumab. The receptors stem from a human donor with classical Hodgkin lymphoma.

The V gene is TRBV2, the J gene TRBJ2-7; D is tentatively TRBD1 or TRBD2 (5 bases each). The germline gives CDR1 SNHLY, CDR2 FYNNEI. The CDR3 sequence is 15 residues long. V was shortened by 4 bases and J by 3 bases, with 16 bases between the two germline ends. The CDR3 region has the DNA TGTGCCAGCAGTGGTCGGGGACGGTTTAACTACGAGCAGTACGTC. Its translation: CASSGRGRFNYEQYV.

Here the CDR3 DNA reads TGCGCCAGCAGCCCGGGACTAGCGGGCACAGATACGCAGTATTTT. Encoded protein: CASSPGLAGTDTQYF. V and J are TRBV5-1 and TRBJ2-3; 11 positions agree with TRBD2. Germline V CDR1 and CDR2: SGHRS, YFSETQ. CDR3 length: 15 amino acids. V was pared by 4 bases and J by 1 base, with 2 bases of the junction left unmatched.

This rearrangement joins TRBV19 to TRBJ2-2; D possibly corresponds to TRBD2 (5 bases). CDR1 and CDR2 (germline): LNHDA, SQIVND (reference sequence). The CDR3 has 14 amino acids. V lost 9 bases to trimming and J lost 2 bases, with 13 bases between them. CDR3 loop: CASRRGTNTGELFF. The CDR3 coding sequence is TGTGCCAGCCGCCGGGGAACCAACACCGGGGAGCTGTTTTTT. The whole variable domain, filled in from reference TRBV19 and TRBJ2-2, reads DGGITQSPKYLFRKEGQNVTLSCEQNLNHDAMYWYRQDPGQGLRLIYYSQIVNDFQKGDIAEGYSVSREKKESFPLTVTSAQKNPTAFYLCASRRGTNTGELFFGEGSRLTVL.

V and J are TRBV5-1 and TRBJ2-1; 12 bases are a match to TRBD2. The CDR3 covers 17 residues. Germline values: CDR1 SGHRS, CDR2 YFSETQ. Trimming at V came to 0 bases and at J to 7 bases, leaving 8 bases not matched to a gene. Here the CDR3 reads CASSLDPTSGRRNEQFF. The CDR3, as DNA: TGCGCCAGCAGCTTGGATCCGACTAGCGGGAGAAGGAATGAGCAGTTCTTC.

This chain joins TRBV18 and TRBJ1-4; 7 positions match TRBD1. Germline assignment: CDR1 KGHSH and CDR2 LQKENI. Unmatched junction bases numbered 11, after V lost 5 bases and J lost 5 bases. This CDR3 is 16 amino acids long. CDR3 bases: TGTGCCAGCTCAGCCTTCACCGGGACAGAGAATGAAAAACTGTTTTTT. It specifies CASSAFTGTENEKLFF.